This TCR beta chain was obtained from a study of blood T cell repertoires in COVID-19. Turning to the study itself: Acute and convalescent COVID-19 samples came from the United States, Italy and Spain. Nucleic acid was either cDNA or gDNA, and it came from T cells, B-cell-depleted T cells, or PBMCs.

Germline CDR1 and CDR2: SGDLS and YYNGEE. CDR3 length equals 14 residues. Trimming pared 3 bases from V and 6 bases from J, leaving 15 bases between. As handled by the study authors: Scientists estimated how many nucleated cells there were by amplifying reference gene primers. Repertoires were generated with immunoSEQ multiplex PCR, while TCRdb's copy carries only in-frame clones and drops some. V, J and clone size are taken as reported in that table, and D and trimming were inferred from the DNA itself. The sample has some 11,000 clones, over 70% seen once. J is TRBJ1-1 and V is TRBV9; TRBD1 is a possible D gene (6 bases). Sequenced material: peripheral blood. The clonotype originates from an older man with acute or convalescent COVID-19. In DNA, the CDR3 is TGTGCCAGCAGCGCACAGGGTAATGGCGCTGAAGCTTTCTTT. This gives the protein CASSAQGNGAEAFF.